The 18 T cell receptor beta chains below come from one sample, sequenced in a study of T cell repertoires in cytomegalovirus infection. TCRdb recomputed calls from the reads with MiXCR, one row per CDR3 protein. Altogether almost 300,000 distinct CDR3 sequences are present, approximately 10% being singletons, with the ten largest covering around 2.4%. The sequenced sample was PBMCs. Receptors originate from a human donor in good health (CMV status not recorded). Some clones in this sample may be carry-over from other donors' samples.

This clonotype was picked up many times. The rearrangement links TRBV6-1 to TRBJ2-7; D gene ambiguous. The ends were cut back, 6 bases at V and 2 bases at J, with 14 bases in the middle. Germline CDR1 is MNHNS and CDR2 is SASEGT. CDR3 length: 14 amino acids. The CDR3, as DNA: TGTGCCAGCAGCGTGGGGTATGGCCCCTACGAGCAGTACTTC. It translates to CASSVGYGPYEQYF.

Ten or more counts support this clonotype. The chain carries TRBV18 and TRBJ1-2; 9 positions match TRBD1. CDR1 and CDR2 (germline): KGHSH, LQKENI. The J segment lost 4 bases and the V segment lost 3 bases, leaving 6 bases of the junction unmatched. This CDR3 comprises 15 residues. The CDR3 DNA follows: TGTGCCAGCTCACCCCGGACAGGGGACGGCTATGGCTACACCTTC. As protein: CASSPRTGDGYGYTF.

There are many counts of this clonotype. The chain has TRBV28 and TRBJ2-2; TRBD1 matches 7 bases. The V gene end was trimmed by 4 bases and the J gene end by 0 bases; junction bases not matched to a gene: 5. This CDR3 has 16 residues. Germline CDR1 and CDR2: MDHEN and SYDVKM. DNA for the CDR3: TGTGCCAGCAGTTCTCCGGGACAGCCGAACACCGGGGAGCTGTTTTTT. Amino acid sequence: CASSSPGQPNTGELFF.

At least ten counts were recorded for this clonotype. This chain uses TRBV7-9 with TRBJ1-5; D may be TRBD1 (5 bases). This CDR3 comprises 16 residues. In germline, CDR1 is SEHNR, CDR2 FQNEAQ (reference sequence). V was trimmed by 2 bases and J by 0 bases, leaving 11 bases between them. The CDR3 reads CASSLRTPYSNQPQHF. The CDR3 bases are TGTGCCAGCAGCTTACGGACACCTTATAGCAATCAGCCCCAGCATTTT.

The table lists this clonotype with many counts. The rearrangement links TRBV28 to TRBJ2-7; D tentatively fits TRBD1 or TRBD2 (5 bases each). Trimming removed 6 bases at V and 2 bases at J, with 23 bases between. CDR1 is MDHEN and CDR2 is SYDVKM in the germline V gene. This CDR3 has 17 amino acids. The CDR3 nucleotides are TGTGCCAGCAGCAAAAGGCTTGGGGACCCCTCCCCCTACGAGCAGTACGTC. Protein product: CASSKRLGDPSPYEQYV.

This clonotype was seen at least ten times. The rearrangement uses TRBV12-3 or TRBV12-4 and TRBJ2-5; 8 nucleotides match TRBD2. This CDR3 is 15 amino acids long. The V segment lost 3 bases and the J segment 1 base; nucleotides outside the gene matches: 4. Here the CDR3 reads CASSFAGGIQETQYF. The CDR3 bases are TGTGCCAGCAGTTTTGCGGGGGGCATCCAAGAGACCCAGTACTTC.

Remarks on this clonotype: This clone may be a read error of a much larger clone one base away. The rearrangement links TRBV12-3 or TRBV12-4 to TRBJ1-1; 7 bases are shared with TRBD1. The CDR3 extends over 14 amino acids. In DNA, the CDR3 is TGTGTCAGCAGCTCAACAGGGGCGGACACTGAAGCTTTCTTT. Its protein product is CVSSSTGADTEAFF.

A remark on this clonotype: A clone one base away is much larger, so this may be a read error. The DNA for the CDR3 is TGTGCCAGCTCCCCGGTTCTCCGAGAGATCCAGTACTTC. The encoded protein is CASSPVLREIQYF. The chain combines TRBV18 with TRBJ2-5, with D hard to call. The CDR3 spans 13 residues. From germline, CDR1 is KGHSH and CDR2 LQKENI.

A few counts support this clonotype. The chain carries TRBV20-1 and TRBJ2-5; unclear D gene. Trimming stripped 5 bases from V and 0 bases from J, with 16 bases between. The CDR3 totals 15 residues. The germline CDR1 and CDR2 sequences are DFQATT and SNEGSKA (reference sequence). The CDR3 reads CSALSAAEDQETQYF. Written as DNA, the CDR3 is TGCAGTGCTCTCAGCGCCGCCGAGGACCAAGAGACCCAGTACTTC.

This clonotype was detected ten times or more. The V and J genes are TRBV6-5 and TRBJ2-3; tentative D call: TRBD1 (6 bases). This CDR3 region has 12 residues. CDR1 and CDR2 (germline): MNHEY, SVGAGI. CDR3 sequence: CAVGQHTDTQYF. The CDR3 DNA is TGTGCGGTCGGACAGCACACAGATACGCAGTATTTT.

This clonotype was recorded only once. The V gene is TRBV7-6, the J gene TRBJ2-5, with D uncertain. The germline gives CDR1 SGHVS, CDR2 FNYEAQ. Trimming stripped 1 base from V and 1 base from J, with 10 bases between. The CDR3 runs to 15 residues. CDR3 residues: CASSLGWQFQETQYF. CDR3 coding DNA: TGTGCCAGCAGCTTAGGGTGGCAGTTCCAAGAGACCCAGTACTTC. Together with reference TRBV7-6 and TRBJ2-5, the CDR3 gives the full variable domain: GAGVSQSPRYKVTKRGQDVALRCDPISGHVSLYWYRQALGQGPEFLTYFNYEAQQDKSGLPNDRFSAERPEGSISTLTIQRTEQRDSAMYRCASSLGWQFQETQYFGPGTRLLVL.

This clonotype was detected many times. Here the CDR3 reads CASSKTGERGAGNTIYF. CDR3 in DNA: TGTGCCAGCAGCAAGACAGGGGAACGAGGAGCTGGAAACACCATATATTTT. V usage is TRBV7-9 and J usage is TRBJ1-3, with 8 bases lining up with TRBD1. Germline CDR1 SEHNR, CDR2 FQNEAQ (reference sequence). With 5 bases clipped from V and 2 bases from J, the junction kept 11 bases outside the gene matches. This CDR3 spans 17 amino acids.

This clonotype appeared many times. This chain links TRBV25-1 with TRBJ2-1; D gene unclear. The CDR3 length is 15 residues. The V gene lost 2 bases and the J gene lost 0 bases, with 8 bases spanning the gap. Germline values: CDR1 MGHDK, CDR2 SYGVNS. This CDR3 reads CASSEADLSYNEQFF. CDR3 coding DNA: TGTGCCAGCAGTGAAGCAGACCTCTCCTACAATGAGCAGTTCTTC.

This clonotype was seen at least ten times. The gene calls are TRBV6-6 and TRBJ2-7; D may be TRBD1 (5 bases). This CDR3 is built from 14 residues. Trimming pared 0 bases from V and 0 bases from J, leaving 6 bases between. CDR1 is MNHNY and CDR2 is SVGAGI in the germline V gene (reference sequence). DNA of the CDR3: TGTGCCAGCAGTTACTCGGACACCTCCTACGAGCAGTACTTC. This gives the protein CASSYSDTSYEQYF.

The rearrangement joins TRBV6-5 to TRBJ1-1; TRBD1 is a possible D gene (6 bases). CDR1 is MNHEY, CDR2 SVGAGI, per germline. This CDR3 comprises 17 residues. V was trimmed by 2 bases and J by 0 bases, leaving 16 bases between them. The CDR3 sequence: CASSYDLTGQMNTEAFF. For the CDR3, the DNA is TGTGCCAGCAGTTACGATTTAACCGGACAGATGAACACTGAAGCTTTCTTT.

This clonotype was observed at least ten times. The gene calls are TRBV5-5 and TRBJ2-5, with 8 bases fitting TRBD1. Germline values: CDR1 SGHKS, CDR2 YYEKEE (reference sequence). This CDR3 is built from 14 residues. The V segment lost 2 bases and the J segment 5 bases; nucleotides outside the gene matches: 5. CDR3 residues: CASSFPGGGETQYF. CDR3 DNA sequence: TGTGCCAGCAGCTTCCCAGGGGGCGGCGAGACCCAGTACTTC.

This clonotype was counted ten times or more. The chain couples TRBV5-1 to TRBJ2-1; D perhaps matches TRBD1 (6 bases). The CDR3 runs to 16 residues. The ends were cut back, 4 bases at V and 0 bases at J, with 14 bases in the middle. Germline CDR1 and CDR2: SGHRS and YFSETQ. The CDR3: CASSSSGEHSYNEQFF. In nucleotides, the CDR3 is TGCGCCAGCAGCAGCTCAGGGGAACACTCCTACAATGAGCAGTTCTTC.

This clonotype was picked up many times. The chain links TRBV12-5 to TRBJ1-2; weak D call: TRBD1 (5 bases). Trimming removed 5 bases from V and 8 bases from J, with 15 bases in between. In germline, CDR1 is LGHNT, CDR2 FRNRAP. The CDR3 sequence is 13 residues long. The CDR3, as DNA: TGTGCTAGTGGTCCCGGGACCCCGGTCGGCTACACCTTC. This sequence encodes CASGPGTPVGYTF.